What follows are 19 T cell receptor beta chains derived from one specimen sequenced in a study of response to subunit inactivated influenza vaccine. MiXCR, run by TCRdb on the RT-PCR reads, gives a single entry per CDR3 protein. This table has approximately 530,000 distinct CDR3 sequences, less than 7.5% appearing once. Sequencing used PBMCs from blood, obtained less than 30 months after vaccination. The receptor set was obtained from a man between 50 and 69 years old who received an inactivated influenza vaccine.

The V call is TRBV7-8, the J call TRBJ2-5; tentatively, D is TRBD1 (5 bases). Germline CDR1 is SGHVS and CDR2 is FQNEAQ. V was pared by 5 bases and J by 1 base, with 11 bases between. This CDR3 has 14 residues. As DNA, the CDR3 is TGTGCCAGCAGCAGCCCAGGGATCCAAGAGACCCAGTACTTC. Translated, it gives CASSSPGIQETQYF.

This clonotype appeared a few times. The chain employs TRBV5-1 and TRBJ2-6; possible D gene TRBD1, 5 bases. V lost 0 bases to trimming and J lost 4 bases, with 8 bases between them. CDR1 is SGHRS and CDR2 is YFSETQ in the germline V gene. The length of the CDR3 is 15 residues. The DNA of the CDR3 is TGCGCCAGCAGCTTGGCAGGGAACGGGGCCAACGTCCTGACTTTC. Translated, it gives CASSLAGNGANVLTF.

There are many counts of this clonotype. This chain uses TRBV7-2 with TRBJ2-5; D not certain. The V end was cut by 5 bases, the J end by 9 bases, with 13 bases between. Per germline, CDR1 SGHTA and CDR2 FQGNSA. This CDR3 has 12 residues. CDR3 in amino acids: CASSPSVGPQYF. For the CDR3, the DNA is TGTGCCAGCAGCCCCTCGGTAGGGCCCCAGTACTTC.

The chain joins TRBV27 to TRBJ2-5, with TRBD2 identical over 7 bases. This CDR3 region has 13 residues. Germline loops: CDR1 MNHEY, CDR2 SMNVEV (reference sequence). V dropped 6 bases and J dropped 3; count of bases not matched to a gene: 4. In DNA form, the CDR3 reads TGTGCCAGCAGGGGGAGCGGGGAAGAGACCCAGTACTTC. It codes for CASRGSGEETQYF.

This clonotype has a handful of counts. V usage is TRBV20-1 and J usage is TRBJ2-1; 15 bases agree with TRBD2. Germline lookup yields CDR1 DFQATT and CDR2 SNEGSKA (reference sequence). This CDR3 contains 15 residues. V gave up 1 base and J gave up 10 bases; unmatched junction bases: 5. CDR3 sequence: CSARVGTSGGNEQFF. The DNA for the CDR3 is TGCAGTGCTAGAGTCGGGACTAGCGGGGGGAACGAGCAGTTCTTC.

This clonotype was counted between two and nine times. J is TRBJ2-7 and V is TRBV30, with 9 positions matching TRBD1. CDR1 and CDR2 from the germline V gene are GTSNPN and SVGIG (reference sequence). J lost 5 bases, V lost 6 bases, and 8 bases had no gene match. This CDR3 contains 13 residues. As DNA, the CDR3 is TGTGCCTGCGCCCTCGGACAGGGGAACGAGCAGTACTTC. Translating it yields CACALGQGNEQYF.

The rearrangement links TRBV2 to TRBJ2-3; D is unclear. The CDR3 runs 14 residues. The V gene lost 3 bases and the J gene lost 0 bases, with 7 bases spanning the gap. Germline assignment: CDR1 SNHLY and CDR2 FYNNEI. For the CDR3, the DNA is TGTGCCAGCAGTGACTCGAGAAGCACAGATACGCAGTATTTT. Its translation: CASSDSRSTDTQYF.

The rearrangement links TRBV7-8 to TRBJ2-5; the D gene is possibly TRBD1 (7 bases). Trimming cost V 6 bases and J 2 bases, with 13 bases left between them. This CDR3 is 14 amino acids long. Germline loops: CDR1 SGHVS, CDR2 FQNEAQ. The CDR3 region is CASRSRGEQETQYF. In nucleotides, the CDR3 is TGTGCCAGCAGATCCAGGGGGGAGCAAGAGACCCAGTACTTC.

Only a few counts were recorded for this clonotype. The chain carries TRBV20-1 and TRBJ2-7; D gene uncertain. V gave up 4 bases and J gave up 2 bases, with 15 bases separating them. CDR3 length equals 14 residues. In germline, CDR1 is DFQATT, CDR2 SNEGSKA (reference sequence). CDR3 sequence (DNA): TGCAGTGCTACCGCCTCTGGCCCGACCTACGAGCAGTACTTC. Protein product: CSATASGPTYEQYF.

This clonotype was observed at least ten times. The chain links TRBV3-2 to TRBJ2-2; whether TRBD1, the table's D call, matches the DNA was not checked. TRBV3-2 constitutes a pseudogene. The CDR3 has 16 residues. In DNA form, the CDR3 reads TGTGCCAGCAGCCAGACACCTGGGGGACACACCGGGGAGCTGTTTTTT. It encodes CASSQTPGGHTGELFF.

This clonotype was found a few times. The chain combines TRBV20-1 with TRBJ2-7, with 7 bases fitting TRBD1. This CDR3 has 14 amino acids. Germline V CDR1 and CDR2: DFQATT, SNEGSKA (reference sequence). V lost 1 base, J lost 3 bases, and 6 bases stayed unmatched. CDR3 in DNA: TGCAGTGCTAGAGCCCGGACAGGCCTCTACGAGCAGTACTTC. This encodes CSARARTGLYEQYF.

This clonotype has only a few counts. J is TRBJ2-1 and V is TRBV20-1, with 8 nucleotides matching TRBD2. The junction had 7 bases not matched to a gene; V was cut back by 4 bases and J by 5 bases. The V gene's germline CDR1 is DFQATT and CDR2 SNEGSKA (reference sequence). The CDR3 sequence is 14 residues long. The chain's CDR3 is CSAKDGRANNEQFF. The CDR3, as DNA: TGCAGTGCTAAGGACGGGAGGGCCAACAATGAGCAGTTCTTC.

The V and J genes are TRBV5-6 and TRBJ2-7; 14 bases line up with TRBD2. The CDR3 consists of 15 residues. Germline V gives CDR1 SGHDT, CDR2 YYEEEE. Losses at the gene ends were 0 bases for V and 7 bases for J; bases not matched to a gene: 3. This CDR3 is CASSLAGLAGVEQYF. For the CDR3, the DNA is TGTGCCAGCAGCTTGGCGGGACTAGCGGGGGTTGAGCAGTACTTC.

This clonotype appeared many times. The chain combines TRBV10-2 with TRBJ2-5; maybe TRBD2 (6 bases). The V gene lost 4 bases and the J gene lost 3 bases, with 9 bases spanning the gap. CDR3 length: 13 residues. Per the germline V gene, CDR1 is WSHSY and CDR2 is SAAADI. The CDR3 DNA reads as TGCGCCAGCAGTGCTAGACTAGAAGAGACCCAGTACTTC. It yields the protein CASSARLEETQYF.

This clonotype appeared many times. V gene TRBV15 combines with J gene TRBJ2-5, with D possibly being TRBD2 (6 bases). This CDR3 is built from 13 residues. The germline V gene has CDR1 LNHNV and CDR2 YYDKDF (reference sequence). V was cut by 1 base and J by 4 bases, with 7 bases left in between. The DNA for the CDR3 is TGTGCCACCAGCAGAGTACTAGCAGAGACCCAGTACTTC. It codes for CATSRVLAETQYF.

The chain recombines TRBV24-1 with TRBJ2-3; TRBD2 is a possible D gene (5 bases). This CDR3 has 15 amino acids. Trimming removed 3 bases from V and 0 bases from J, with 9 bases in between. The germline V gene encodes CDR1 KGHDR and CDR2 SFDVKD. In nucleotides, the CDR3 is TGTGCCACCAGTGATCGGACGGGAAGCACAGATACGCAGTATTTT. Protein: CATSDRTGSTDTQYF.

This clonotype showed up many times. V gene TRBV12-3 or TRBV12-4 combines with J gene TRBJ2-4; 7 positions match TRBD1. CDR3 length: 18 amino acids. V dropped 1 base and J dropped 0; count of bases not matched to a gene: 9. The CDR3 nucleotides are TGTGCCAGCAGTTTAGGGGACAGAAACCTACTAGCCAAAAACATTCAGTACTTC. It translates to CASSLGDRNLLAKNIQYF.

This clonotype was seen more than once but under ten times. The chain is built from TRBV9 and TRBJ2-7; 7 bases align to TRBD2. In germline, CDR1 is SGDLS, CDR2 YYNGEE. The CDR3 runs to 15 residues. V lost 0 bases to trimming and J lost 5 bases; unmatched junction nucleotides: 8. The CDR3 coding sequence is TGTGCCAGCAGCGTAGGGTTCGGTCTAGCGGACGAGCAGTACTTC. This gives the protein CASSVGFGLADEQYF.

The rearrangement joins TRBV29-1 to TRBJ2-7; possibly TRBD1 for D (6 bases). Per germline, CDR1 SQVTM and CDR2 ANQGSEA. This CDR3 has 15 residues. The ends were cut back, 1 base at V and 0 bases at J, with 13 bases in the middle. CDR3 coding DNA: TGCAGCGTTGAAGGGTTGAGGGACACCTCCTACGAGCAGTACTTC. It specifies CSVEGLRDTSYEQYF.